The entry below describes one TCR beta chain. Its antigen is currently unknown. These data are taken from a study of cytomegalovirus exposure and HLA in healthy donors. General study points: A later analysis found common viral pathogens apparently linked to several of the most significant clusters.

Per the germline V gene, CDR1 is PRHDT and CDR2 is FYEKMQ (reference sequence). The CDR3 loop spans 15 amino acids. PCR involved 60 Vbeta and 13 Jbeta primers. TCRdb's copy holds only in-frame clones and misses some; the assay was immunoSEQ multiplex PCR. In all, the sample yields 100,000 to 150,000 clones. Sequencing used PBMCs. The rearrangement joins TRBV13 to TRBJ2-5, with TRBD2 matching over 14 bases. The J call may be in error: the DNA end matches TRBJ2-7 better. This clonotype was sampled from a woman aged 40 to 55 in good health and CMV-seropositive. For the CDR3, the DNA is TGTGCCAGCAGCTTTGGGACTAGCGGGAGCCACGAGCAGTACTTC. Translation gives CASSFGTSGSHEQYF.